The 9 T cell receptor beta chains reported below all come from one sample, sequenced in a study of cytomegalovirus exposure and HLA in healthy donors. The PCR contained 60 Vbeta and 13 Jbeta primers. Repertoires were generated with immunoSEQ multiplex PCR, while TCRdb's copy carries only in-frame clones and drops some. The top ten hold 9% to 10% of the sample, which has 95,000 to 150,000 clones, roughly 65% seen once. Sequenced material: PBMCs. The receptors derive from a man between 35 and 55 years old in good health and CMV-seropositive.

The chain has TRBV6-1 and TRBJ1-2, with a possible D match to TRBD1 (5 bases). V lost 0 bases and J lost 6, with 11 bases in between. The CDR3 contains 14 residues. The germline gives CDR1 MNHNS, CDR2 SASEGT. DNA for the CDR3: TGTGCCAGCAGTGAAGCGGTGGCAGGGAATGGCTACACCTTC. It codes for CASSEAVAGNGYTF.

This clone was counted between two and nine times. The chain combines TRBV6-5 with TRBJ1-3; D is unclear. Germline assignment: CDR1 MNHEY and CDR2 SVGAGI. V was shortened by 0 bases and J by 0 bases, with 9 bases between the two germline ends. This CDR3 has 16 amino acids. CDR3: CASSYSGRGSGNTIYF. The DNA of the CDR3 is TGTGCCAGCAGTTACTCGGGCCGGGGCTCTGGAAACACCATATATTTT.

The gene calls are TRBV7-9 and TRBJ1-2, with 12 positions matching TRBD1. V lost 5 bases, J lost 4 bases, and 11 bases stayed unmatched. The CDR3 is made up of 17 amino acids. Germline assignment: CDR1 SEHNR and CDR2 FQNEAQ (reference sequence). Written as DNA, the CDR3 is TGTGCCAGCAGCGCAAGCAGGGGACAGGGGGCCGTCTATGGCTACACCTTC. It encodes CASSASRGQGAVYGYTF.

V is TRBV4-2 and J is TRBJ1-1, with 7 bases matching TRBD1. The CDR3 runs to 13 residues. CDR1 is LGHNA and CDR2 is YNFKEQ in the germline V gene. The trim removed 5 bases at V and 3 bases at J, leaving 3 bases unmatched. CDR3 in amino acids: CASSLQGDTEAFF. DNA of the CDR3: TGTGCCAGCAGCTTGCAGGGGGACACTGAAGCTTTCTTT.

The chain joins TRBV14 to TRBJ2-4, with a tentative D call TRBD1 (5 bases). Trimming took 3 bases from V and 9 from J, leaving 12 bases between them. Germline CDR1 is SGHDN and CDR2 is FVKESK. This CDR3 has 13 residues. This chain's CDR3 is CASSQVAGPIQYF. CDR3 sequence (DNA): TGTGCCAGCAGCCAGGTCGCAGGGCCCATTCAGTACTTC.

The genes are TRBV19 and TRBJ1-2; D perhaps matches TRBD1 (6 bases). Trimming took off 3 bases at V and 5 bases at J, with 31 bases between the two ends. CDR3 length: 20 amino acids. Germline V gene data show CDR1 as LNHDA and CDR2 as SQIVND (reference sequence). CDR3 nucleotide sequence: TGTGCCAGTAGTATTGGGTCCGGACATTTTCGTACAGGGTCCTTTTATGGCTACACCTTC. This gives the protein CASSIGSGHFRTGSFYGYTF.

The genes are TRBV9 and TRBJ1-4; D may be TRBD1 (5 bases). The CDR3 totals 16 residues. The germline V gene has CDR1 SGDLS and CDR2 YYNGEE. With 4 bases removed from V and 3 bases from J, the gap between germline ends came to 16 bases. CDR3 sequence (DNA): TGTGCCAGCAGCCCTCAGGGTGGCGTAGCTAATGAAAAACTGTTTTTT. This sequence encodes CASSPQGGVANEKLFF.

DNA for the CDR3: TGTGCCAGCAGCGTAGGGGTAGCGGGGGGCCAAGAGACCCAGTACTTC. The encoded protein is CASSVGVAGGQETQYF. V usage is TRBV9 and J usage is TRBJ2-5; 10 bases agree with TRBD2. This CDR3 is built from 16 residues. The germline gives CDR1 SGDLS, CDR2 YYNGEE. The J segment lost 1 base and the V segment lost 0 bases, leaving 3 bases of the junction unmatched.

The chain combines TRBV2 with TRBJ1-1, with D tentatively TRBD1 (6 bases). V lost 6 bases and J lost 1, with 9 bases in between. There are 13 residues in the CDR3. Germline CDR1 reads SNHLY; CDR2 reads FYNNEI. CDR3 region: CASSGQTNTEAFF. The CDR3 DNA reads TGTGCCAGCAGCGGACAGACGAACACTGAAGCTTTCTTT.